This passage covers 31 T cell receptor beta chains from one sample sequenced in a study of blood T cells in healthy people across ages. Sample-barcoded 5' priming and a J-beta primer mix drove a second PCR of roughly 7 to 11 cycles. Each CDR3 protein is one row after TCRdb ran MiXCR on the 5' RACE reads. This sample carries 1.8 million or so distinct CDR3 sequences, 39% of them seen once, and the ten largest clones take more than 20%. Sequencing input: blood. The receptors come from a human donor in good health.

This chain joins TRBV7-3 and TRBJ1-5, with D uncertain. CDR1 SGHTA and CDR2 FQGTGA come from the germline V gene. The CDR3 runs to 13 residues. Deletions cut 0 bases from V and 9 bases from J, with 9 bases between. CDR3 amino acids: CASSLTDRGPQHF. In DNA form, the CDR3 reads TGTGCCAGCAGCTTAACGGACCGAGGGCCCCAGCATTTT.

The sample holds a few counts of this clonotype. The V gene is TRBV29-1, the J gene TRBJ2-3; D remains ambiguous. Trimming removed 5 bases from V and 1 base from J, with 16 bases in between. CDR1 is SQVTM, CDR2 ANQGSEA, per germline. This CDR3 spans 15 amino acids. Here the CDR3 DNA reads TGCAGCGTTACGCTCTTGGATTTGGGCACAGATACGCAGTATTTT. This codes for CSVTLLDLGTDTQYF.

This chain links TRBV5-1 with TRBJ2-3; TRBD2 matches 11 bases. This CDR3 is built from 16 residues. V was pared by 6 bases and J by 7 bases, with 13 bases of the junction left unmatched. Germline-derived CDR1 and CDR2 are SGHRS and YFSETQ. The CDR3 DNA reads as TGCGCCAGCACCCCAAGGACTAGCGGGTCGGACAATACGCAGTATTTT. Its protein is CASTPRTSGSDNTQYF.

The rearrangement uses TRBV29-1 and TRBJ2-3, with 13 nucleotides matching TRBD2. The junction had 14 bases not matched to a gene; V was cut back by 6 bases and J by 2 bases. Per germline, CDR1 SQVTM and CDR2 ANQGSEA. The CDR3 contains 18 residues. The CDR3 coding sequence is TGCAGCGTGGACGATCCACTAGCGGGGGGGCTCTTCACAGATACGCAGTATTTT. Its protein product is CSVDDPLAGGLFTDTQYF.

This clonotype was detected a few times. V gene TRBV5-1 combines with J gene TRBJ1-6; 9 bases align to TRBD1. Germline assignment: CDR1 SGHRS and CDR2 YFSETQ. The V segment lost 5 bases and the J segment 7 bases; nucleotides outside the gene matches: 7. CDR3 length: 15 amino acids. The chain's CDR3 is CASRTTGTGNSPLHF. As DNA, the CDR3 is TGCGCCAGCAGAACCACCGGGACAGGGAATTCACCCCTCCACTTT.

V usage is TRBV20-1 and J usage is TRBJ2-4, with 12 bases aligning to TRBD1. The DNA end is a closer match to TRBJ2-7, so the J assignment may be wrong. The CDR3 consists of 17 residues. The V gene's germline CDR1 is DFQATT and CDR2 SNEGSKA (reference sequence). Written as DNA, the CDR3 is TGCAGTGCTATGGGACAGGGGGCTTCGCAGGTGTCCTACGAGCAGTACTTC. It translates to CSAMGQGASQVSYEQYF.

The chain has TRBV7-2 and TRBJ1-5; D might be TRBD1 (5 bases). Trimming pared 5 bases from V and 7 bases from J, leaving 15 bases between. The CDR3 spans 14 residues. Germline V gives CDR1 SGHTA, CDR2 FQGNSA. CDR3 protein: CASSTRDGEQPQHF. The CDR3 DNA sequence: TGTGCCAGCAGCACCCGGGACGGGGAGCAGCCCCAGCATTTT.

The V and J genes are TRBV20-1 and TRBJ2-3, with 7 bases identical to TRBD2. With V trimmed by 0 bases and J by 2 bases, 2 bases remained unmatched. Germline V lookup: CDR1 DFQATT, CDR2 SNEGSKA (reference sequence). The CDR3 extends over 14 amino acids. CDR3 nucleotides: TGCAGTGCTAGAGACCGGGACTACACAGATACGCAGTATTTT. It codes for CSARDRDYTDTQYF.

V is TRBV20-1 and J is TRBJ2-7; TRBD1 is a possible D gene (6 bases). CDR1 and CDR2 from the germline V gene are DFQATT and SNEGSKA (reference sequence). This CDR3 region has 17 residues. Trimming stripped 6 bases from V and 0 bases from J, with 24 bases between. CDR3 in amino acids: CSATGSYSGTRSYEQYF. The CDR3 DNA reads TGCAGTGCCACAGGCTCTTATTCCGGGACACGCTCCTACGAGCAGTACTTC.

In this sample, this clonotype turned up a few times. This chain links TRBV20-1 with TRBJ2-1; 10 bases match TRBD2. The junction had 11 bases not matched to a gene; V was cut back by 6 bases and J by 6 bases. Germline CDR1 reads DFQATT; CDR2 reads SNEGSKA (reference sequence). This CDR3 region has 15 residues. CDR3 amino acids: CSADPLSGGANEQFF. CDR3 sequence (DNA): TGCAGTGCCGACCCCTTAAGCGGGGGGGCCAATGAGCAGTTCTTC.

This clonotype has a handful of counts. V is TRBV6-5 and J is TRBJ2-5, with D possibly TRBD2 on 5 matching bases. CDR1 and CDR2 (germline): MNHEY, SVGAGI. This CDR3 is built from 15 residues. V lost 5 bases and J 4 bases, leaving 17 bases between the germline ends. CDR3: CASSLAFGRLETQYF. The CDR3 DNA follows: TGTGCCAGCAGTCTAGCTTTTGGGCGGTTAGAGACCCAGTACTTC.

This chain links TRBV7-9 with TRBJ1-1; a weak D match, TRBD1 (5 bases). The V gene's germline CDR1 is SEHNR and CDR2 FQNEAQ (reference sequence). V dropped 1 base and J dropped 1 base, with 10 bases sitting between them. The CDR3 length is 15 residues. CDR3 protein: CASSLDQGPNTEAFF. The CDR3 DNA reads as TGTGCCAGCAGCTTAGATCAGGGCCCGAACACTGAAGCTTTCTTT.

This clonotype was observed a handful of times. The genes are TRBV6-5 and TRBJ2-1, with no clear D. Trimming took off 0 bases at V and 8 bases at J, with 11 bases between the two ends. CDR3 length equals 14 residues. Germline V gives CDR1 MNHEY, CDR2 SVGAGI. CDR3: CASSYSAPWDEQFF. The CDR3 DNA sequence: TGTGCCAGCAGTTACTCGGCGCCGTGGGATGAGCAGTTCTTC.

The chain employs TRBV9 and TRBJ2-1, with D perhaps matching TRBD2 (6 bases). The germline V gene encodes CDR1 SGDLS and CDR2 YYNGEE. CDR3 size: 15 residues. With 0 bases removed from V and 3 bases from J, the gap between germline ends came to 10 bases. DNA for the CDR3: TGTGCCAGCAGCGTAGTGGTGGGGGGCTACAATGAGCAGTTCTTC. It yields the protein CASSVVVGGYNEQFF.

The rearrangement uses TRBV2 and TRBJ2-1, with 7 bases fitting TRBD1. The CDR3 extends over 14 amino acids. With 7 bases clipped from V and 2 bases from J, the junction kept 5 bases outside the gene matches. Germline V lookup: CDR1 SNHLY, CDR2 FYNNEI. The CDR3: CASKGQNTYNEQFF. CDR3 DNA: TGTGCCAGCAAGGGACAGAACACCTACAATGAGCAGTTCTTC.

This clonotype showed up just a few times. The chain couples TRBV5-6 to TRBJ2-5; 7 nucleotides match TRBD2. Germline V gene data show CDR1 as SGHDT and CDR2 as YYEEEE. V dropped 6 bases and J dropped 4; count of bases not matched to a gene: 9. This CDR3 contains 14 residues. The chain's CDR3 is CASTLVGGLETQYF. The CDR3 DNA reads TGTGCCAGCACCCTGGTGGGGGGGTTAGAGACCCAGTACTTC.

This clonotype was counted at least ten times. The chain is built from TRBV27 and TRBJ2-1; D gene unclear. V was trimmed by 3 bases and J by 7 bases, leaving 7 bases between them. The CDR3 extends over 12 amino acids. The germline gives CDR1 MNHEY, CDR2 SMNVEV (reference sequence). The CDR3 sequence is CASSLKRNEQFF. As DNA, the CDR3 is TGTGCCAGCAGTTTGAAAAGGAATGAGCAGTTCTTC.

The rearrangement uses TRBV5-5 and TRBJ1-4; no reliable D call. CDR1 is SGHKS, CDR2 YYEKEE, per germline (reference sequence). The germline V and J ends were trimmed by 0 bases and 4 bases, with 7 bases remaining between them. This CDR3 spans 14 amino acids. CDR3 amino acids: CASSLEHLNEKLFF. CDR3 in DNA: TGTGCCAGCAGCTTGGAACACCTTAATGAAAAACTGTTTTTT. The full variable domain, completed using reference TRBV5-5 and TRBJ1-4, is DAGVTQSPTHLIKTRGQQVTLRCSPISGHKSVSWYQQVLGQGPQFIFQYYEKEERGRGNFPDRFSARQFPNYSSELNVNALLLGDSALYLCASSLEHLNEKLFFGSGTQLSVL.

V gene TRBV20-1 combines with J gene TRBJ2-1, with D perhaps matching TRBD1 or TRBD2 (6 bases each). This CDR3 contains 14 residues. V was cut by 6 bases and J by 3 bases, with 15 bases left in between. CDR1 and CDR2 from the germline V gene are DFQATT and SNEGSKA (reference sequence). In DNA, the CDR3 is TGCAGTGCAAAACGGGGGCCCTACTACAATGAGCAGTTCTTC. Its protein is CSAKRGPYYNEQFF.

This clonotype came up a few times. The chain recombines TRBV7-3 with TRBJ2-1; unclear D gene. The J call may be wrong; the DNA end is better matched by TRBJ2-7. This CDR3 has 14 amino acids. Germline CDR1 SGHTA, CDR2 FQGTGA. The DNA for the CDR3 is TGTGCCAGCAGCTTCTACAACTCCTACAATGAGCAGTACTTC. Amino acids: CASSFYNSYNEQYF.

The V and J genes are TRBV3-1 and TRBJ2-1; D remains ambiguous. Between the trimmed V and J ends, which lost 2 bases and 8 bases, there was a span of 7 bases. The CDR3 is 12 residues long. The germline V gene has CDR1 LGHDT and CDR2 YNNKEL (reference sequence). In nucleotides, the CDR3 is TGTGCCAGCAGCCAATTAGCCGATGAGCAGTTCTTC. Encoded protein: CASSQLADEQFF.

In the case of this clonotype: Just one base apart from a much larger clone, this may be a read error. The chain uses TRBV7-2 and TRBJ1-6, with D possibly TRBD1 on 5 matching bases. Germline CDR1 SGHTA, CDR2 FQGNSA. CDR3 length: 14 residues. The CDR3 here is CANSRDALGSPLHF. The CDR3 DNA reads as TGTGCCAACAGCCGGGACGCCTTAGGGTCACCCCTCCACTTT.

The chain joins TRBV3-1 to TRBJ2-3, with TRBD2 matching 11 bases. This CDR3 region has 14 residues. V was pared by 4 bases and J by 13 bases, with 10 bases of the junction left unmatched. CDR1 is LGHDT and CDR2 is YNNKEL in the germline V gene (reference sequence). DNA of the CDR3: TGTGCCAGCAGCCCCTATGTTAGCGGGGGGGCGGAGTATTTT. Encoded protein: CASSPYVSGGAEYF.

Ten or more counts support this clonotype. V usage is TRBV3-1 and J usage is TRBJ1-2; D possibly corresponds to TRBD1 (6 bases). CDR1 is LGHDT and CDR2 is YNNKEL in the germline V gene (reference sequence). Trimming removed 0 bases from V and 4 bases from J, with 21 bases in between. This CDR3 region has 18 residues. The CDR3 protein is CASSQDYRAGLTGYGYTF. The DNA of the CDR3 is TGTGCCAGCAGCCAAGACTACAGGGCGGGTCTGACTGGCTATGGCTACACCTTC.

Notes on this clonotype: Relative to the germline gene, one junction end is altered; a read error may explain this. The chain recombines TRBV7-2 with TRBJ2-1; D is tentatively TRBD1 or TRBD2 (5 bases each). The CDR3 spans 16 residues. CDR1 and CDR2 from the germline V gene are SGHTA and FQGNSA. The CDR3 DNA reads TGTGCCGGCAGCTTAGTGAGGGGAAATCTACGAGGTGAGCAGTTCTTC. It codes for CAGSLVRGNLRGEQFF.

The rearrangement joins TRBV4-3 to TRBJ1-5; D remains unclear. With 1 base removed from V and 0 bases from J, the gap between germline ends came to 7 bases. The CDR3 is 15 amino acids. CDR1 is LGHNA, CDR2 YSLEER, per germline. The CDR3 DNA follows: TGCGCCAGCAGCCAAGTGGTAAATAGCAATCAGCCCCAGCATTTT. Translation: CASSQVVNSNQPQHF.

Note on this clonotype: The junction differs from germline at one of its ends, possibly a read error. The V and J genes are TRBV2 and TRBJ1-5, with TRBD1 matching 9 bases. The CDR3 totals 16 residues. Germline V CDR1 and CDR2: SNHLY, FYNNEI. The CDR3, as DNA: TGTGCCAGCTTGGGACCGGGACAGGGTTTAAATCGGCCCCAGCATTTT. Translation: CASLGPGQGLNRPQHF.

The chain uses TRBV24-1 and TRBJ2-3, with a possible D match to TRBD1 (8 bases). CDR1 is KGHDR, CDR2 SFDVKD, per germline. There are 16 residues in the CDR3. The V and J ends lost 3 bases and 4 bases respectively, with 16 bases between them. The CDR3 bases are TGTGCCACCAGTGATCACACAGGGGGAGGGGCAGATACGCAGTATTTT. The encoded protein is CATSDHTGGGADTQYF.

This rearrangement joins TRBV20-1 to TRBJ2-3, with D perhaps matching TRBD2 (7 bases). V dropped 1 base and J dropped 5 bases, with 13 bases sitting between them. CDR1 is DFQATT, CDR2 SNEGSKA, per germline (reference sequence). This CDR3 spans 14 amino acids. CDR3 DNA sequence: TGCAGTGCTAGAGGCGCGGGGGCGGGAGATACGCAGTATTTT. Its protein product is CSARGAGAGDTQYF.

This chain's CDR3 is CSVERPNTGELFF. CDR3 sequence (DNA): TGCAGCGTTGAAAGGCCAAACACCGGGGAGCTGTTTTTT. This sequence joins TRBV29-1 and TRBJ2-2; D is unresolved. Germline CDR1 reads SQVTM; CDR2 reads ANQGSEA. V was clipped by 2 bases and J by 2 bases, with 6 bases between them. The CDR3 has 13 residues.

Concerning this clonotype: One end of the junction varies from germline; a read error may be responsible. The rearrangement uses TRBV12-3 or TRBV12-4 and TRBJ1-5; no clear D gene. The CDR3 has 15 amino acids. CDR3 region: CASSPFINSNQPRHF. The CDR3 coding sequence is TGTGCCAGCAGCCCCTTTATCAATAGCAATCAGCCCCGGCATTTT.